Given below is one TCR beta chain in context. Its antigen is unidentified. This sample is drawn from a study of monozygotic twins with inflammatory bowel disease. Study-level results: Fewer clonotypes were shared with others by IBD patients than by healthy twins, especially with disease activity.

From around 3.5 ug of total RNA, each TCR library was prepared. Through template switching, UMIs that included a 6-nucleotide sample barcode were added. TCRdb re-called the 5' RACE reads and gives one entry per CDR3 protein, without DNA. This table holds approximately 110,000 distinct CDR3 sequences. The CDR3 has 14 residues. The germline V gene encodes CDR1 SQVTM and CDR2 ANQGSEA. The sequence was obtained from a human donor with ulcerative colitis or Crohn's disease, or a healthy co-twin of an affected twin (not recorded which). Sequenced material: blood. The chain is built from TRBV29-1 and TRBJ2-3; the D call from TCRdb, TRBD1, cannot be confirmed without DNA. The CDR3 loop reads CSVVRDPAKDTQYF.